Below, 21 T cell receptor beta chains from the same sample are listed, as sequenced in a study of radiotherapy plus CTLA-4 blockade in lung cancer. Profiled with immunoSEQ multiplex PCR; TCRdb holds only in-frame clones, not every one. Among some 15,000 clones listed, under 75% were seen once. The source material was peripheral blood, sampled from a patient treated with radiotherapy plus ipilimumab. The receptors come from a human donor with non-small cell lung cancer whose response to radiotherapy plus ipilimumab could not be evaluated.

The chain links TRBV27 to TRBJ1-6, with D possibly being TRBD1 (6 bases). V dropped 6 bases and J dropped 6 bases, with 15 bases sitting between them. The CDR3 has 15 residues. CDR1 and CDR2 from the germline V gene are MNHEY and SMNVEV (reference sequence). CDR3 sequence: CASSLVRTANSPLHF. The CDR3 nucleotides are TGTGCCAGCAGCCTCGTGAGGACAGCTAATTCACCCCTCCACTTT.

The V and J genes are TRBV7-2 and TRBJ2-5; 9 nucleotides match TRBD2. CDR3 size: 15 residues. Losses at the gene ends were 2 bases for V and 3 bases for J; bases not matched to a gene: 4. Germline V CDR1 and CDR2: SGHTA, FQGNSA. Written as DNA, the CDR3 is TGTGCCAGCAGCTTATGGGGCGGGGGGGAAGAGACCCAGTACTTC. Protein sequence: CASSLWGGGEETQYF.

This clone was found a few times. The chain combines TRBV7-2 with TRBJ2-5; 10 bases map to TRBD1. CDR3 size: 14 residues. Looked up from germline, CDR1 is SGHTA and CDR2 is FQGNSA. Germline trimming cut 6 bases from V and 5 bases from J; bases unmatched to any gene: 6. CDR3: CASSRDRGGETQYF. In DNA, the CDR3 is TGTGCCAGCAGTCGGGACAGGGGTGGGGAGACCCAGTACTTC.

The chain links TRBV7-9 to TRBJ2-2; D not resolved. CDR3 length equals 12 residues. Germline V gives CDR1 SEHNR, CDR2 FQNEAQ (reference sequence). Trimming pared 2 bases from V and 6 bases from J, leaving 4 bases between. The CDR3 reads CASSLYPGELFF. The CDR3 DNA is TGTGCCAGCAGCTTATATCCCGGGGAGCTGTTTTTT.

The chain has TRBV9 and TRBJ1-2, with 7 bases aligning to TRBD1. CDR3 length: 14 amino acids. Germline assignment: CDR1 SGDLS and CDR2 YYNGEE. V was clipped by 5 bases and J by 2 bases; unmatched bases: 6. CDR3 protein: CASSFGTENYGYTF. CDR3 nucleotides: TGTGCCAGCAGTTTTGGGACAGAGAACTATGGCTACACCTTC.

The chain employs TRBV6-1 and TRBJ1-1; TRBD1 agrees at 8 bases. After removal of 7 bases from V and 3 bases from J, the junction contained 7 bases not matched to a gene. CDR3 length equals 14 residues. Looked up from germline, CDR1 is MNHNS and CDR2 is SASEGT. The CDR3 region has the DNA TGTGCCAGCAATGCAGTGACAGGGGACACTGAAGCTTTCTTT. Amino acid sequence: CASNAVTGDTEAFF.

The sample holds a few counts of this clone. This rearrangement joins TRBV10-2 to TRBJ1-1; D is uncertain. Germline-derived CDR1 and CDR2 are WSHSY and SAAADI. The CDR3 sequence is 14 residues long. Trimming took off 5 bases at V and 0 bases at J, with 10 bases between the two ends. For the CDR3, the DNA is TGCGCCAGCAGTAACGAGCCCATGAACACTGAAGCTTTCTTT. It yields the protein CASSNEPMNTEAFF.

The chain couples TRBV5-4 to TRBJ2-2; tentative D call: TRBD2 (5 bases). Germline V CDR1 and CDR2: SGHNT, YYREEE (reference sequence). V was clipped by 0 bases and J by 5 bases, with 17 bases between them. The CDR3 loop spans 17 amino acids. The CDR3 loop is CASSLAGITLGTGELFF. CDR3 nucleotides: TGTGCCAGCAGCTTGGCCGGGATAACTCTTGGGACCGGGGAGCTGTTTTTT.

V usage is TRBV5-1 and J usage is TRBJ2-1, with TRBD2 matching 7 bases. The trim removed 4 bases at V and 0 bases at J, leaving 4 bases unmatched. The CDR3 extends over 15 amino acids. Germline loops: CDR1 SGHRS, CDR2 YFSETQ. The CDR3: CASSRGGGSYNEQFF. The CDR3 nucleotides read TGCGCCAGCAGCCGTGGGGGGGGCTCCTACAATGAGCAGTTCTTC.

To note about this clone: The sample carries other DNA sequences with the same CDR3. The gene calls are TRBV30 and TRBJ1-1; D call uncertain. The CDR3 sequence is 12 residues long. Trimming took off 3 bases at V and 1 base at J, with 6 bases between the two ends. Germline-derived CDR1 and CDR2 are GTSNPN and SVGIG (reference sequence). CDR3 DNA: TGTGCCTGGAGACGGGGGAACACTGAAGCTTTCTTT. It translates to CAWRRGNTEAFF.

CDR3 sequence: CAWSLGGPGNTIYF. Written as DNA, the CDR3 is TGTGCCTGGAGCCTGGGGGGACCTGGAAACACCATATATTTT. The V call is TRBV30, the J call TRBJ1-3, with D maybe TRBD1 (5 bases). The germline gives CDR1 GTSNPN, CDR2 SVGIG (reference sequence). The CDR3 runs 14 residues. Trimming pared 3 bases from V and 2 bases from J, leaving 11 bases between.

The J gene is TRBJ1-5, the V gene TRBV6-1, with D maybe TRBD1 (6 bases). The length of the CDR3 is 14 residues. The germline V and J ends were trimmed by 1 base and 7 bases, with 11 bases remaining between them. Germline loops: CDR1 MNHNS, CDR2 SASEGT. The CDR3 spells CASSEDRVYQPQHF. CDR3 sequence (DNA): TGTGCCAGCAGTGAAGACAGGGTATACCAGCCCCAGCATTTT.

DNA for the CDR3: TGTGCCAGCAGTGACCCGGGACTACTAAGCGAGCAGTACTTC. Protein product: CASSDPGLLSEQYF. The rearrangement joins TRBV28 to TRBJ2-7; 7 bases agree with TRBD2. This CDR3 is 14 amino acids long. Germline CDR1 and CDR2: MDHEN and SYDVKM. With 5 bases clipped from V and 6 bases from J, the junction kept 10 bases outside the gene matches.

The chain employs TRBV5-1 and TRBJ1-1; no firm D call. Per the germline V gene, CDR1 is SGHRS and CDR2 is YFSETQ. This CDR3 is built from 13 residues. V was clipped by 0 bases and J by 1 base, with 4 bases between them. The CDR3 reads CASSLAGNTEAFF. The CDR3 region has the DNA TGCGCCAGCAGCTTGGCAGGGAACACTGAAGCTTTCTTT.

The chain couples TRBV5-1 to TRBJ2-1, with 11 bases fitting TRBD2. The germline V gene has CDR1 SGHRS and CDR2 YFSETQ. The CDR3 covers 18 residues. The J segment lost 3 bases and the V segment lost 4 bases, leaving 12 bases of the junction unmatched. The CDR3 is CASSPQLSSGGFYNEQFF. The CDR3 bases are TGCGCCAGCAGCCCGCAACTGTCTAGCGGGGGGTTCTACAATGAGCAGTTCTTC. Variable domain in full (rest from reference TRBV5-1 and TRBJ2-1): KAGVTQTPRYLIKTRGQQVTLSCSPISGHRSVSWYQQTPGQGLQFLFEYFSETQRNKGNFPGRFSGRQFSNSRSEMNVSTLELGDSALYLCASSPQLSSGGFYNEQFFGPGTRLTVL.

The chain links TRBV7-2 to TRBJ2-5, with D perhaps matching TRBD1 (6 bases). This CDR3 spans 15 amino acids. The germline CDR1 and CDR2 sequences are SGHTA and FQGNSA. Trimming removed 3 bases at V and 5 bases at J, with 16 bases between. DNA for the CDR3: TGTGCCAGCAGCTTCTATGTGGGGGCCGGGGAGACCCAGTACTTC. Protein sequence: CASSFYVGAGETQYF.

The chain uses TRBV19 and TRBJ1-5; D perhaps matches TRBD1 (5 bases). This CDR3 contains 15 residues. V dropped 3 bases and J dropped 0 bases, with 9 bases sitting between them. The germline CDR1 and CDR2 sequences are LNHDA and SQIVND (reference sequence). As DNA, the CDR3 is TGTGCCAGTAGTATCTCAGGGAATAGCAATCAGCCCCAGCATTTT. Protein sequence: CASSISGNSNQPQHF.

Only one count was recorded for this clone. This sequence joins TRBV30 and TRBJ1-5, with 9 nucleotides matching TRBD1. Germline V gene data show CDR1 as GTSNPN and CDR2 as SVGIG (reference sequence). The CDR3 extends over 16 amino acids. The junction had 8 bases not matched to a gene; V was cut back by 1 base and J by 4 bases. CDR3 sequence: CAWSAPTGTGNQPQHF. Written as DNA, the CDR3 is TGTGCCTGGAGTGCCCCGACCGGGACAGGGAATCAGCCCCAGCATTTT.

The genes are TRBV27 and TRBJ1-4, with 8 bases lining up with TRBD1. Germline lookup yields CDR1 MNHEY and CDR2 SMNVEV (reference sequence). CDR3 length equals 14 residues. V was clipped by 5 bases and J by 2 bases; unmatched bases: 1. CDR3 region: CASSRDRTNEKLFF. The CDR3 nucleotides are TGTGCCAGCAGTAGGGACAGGACTAATGAAAAACTGTTTTTT.

This chain uses TRBV19 with TRBJ1-1; D is perhaps TRBD1 (6 bases). The V and J ends lost 3 bases and 3 bases respectively, with 8 bases between them. This CDR3 region has 13 residues. Germline V gene lookup returns CDR1 LNHDA and CDR2 SQIVND (reference sequence). The CDR3 region has the DNA TGTGCCAGTAGTATTGCAGGGGACACTGAAGCTTTCTTT. It is translated as CASSIAGDTEAFF. The complete variable domain, with remaining parts taken from reference TRBV19 and TRBJ1-1, reads DGGITQSPKYLFRKEGQNVTLSCEQNLNHDAMYWYRQDPGQGLRLIYYSQIVNDFQKGDIAEGYSVSREKKESFPLTVTSAQKNPTAFYLCASSIAGDTEAFFGQGTRLTVV.

This clone has a handful of counts. V and J are TRBV6-5 and TRBJ1-2; D possibly corresponds to TRBD1 (6 bases). The CDR3 is 12 amino acids. The germline gives CDR1 MNHEY, CDR2 SVGAGI. The germline V and J ends were trimmed by 8 bases and 4 bases, with 11 bases remaining between them. Here the CDR3 reads CASRDTSYGYTF. CDR3 coding DNA: TGTGCCAGCCGGGACACATCCTATGGCTACACCTTC.